Following are 8 T cell receptor beta chains from one sample sequenced in a study of CD8+CD57+ T cells in acquired aplastic anemia. TCR beta VDJ and CDR3 profiles were obtained from a genomic DNA template. MiXCR, run by TCRdb on the reads, gives a single entry per CDR3 protein. The sample comprises 110,000 or so distinct CDR3 sequences, 40% to 60% of which are singletons, and 30% to 40% rests with the top ten. Sequencing was done on a sample of sorted CD4+, CD8+, or CD8+CD57+ T cells (not recorded which) from PBMCs. The receptors here all came from a human donor in good health, serving as a control.

This clonotype was found a few times. The genes are TRBV19 and TRBJ1-6; D gene uncertain. Germline V gives CDR1 LNHDA, CDR2 SQIVND (reference sequence). V was shortened by 6 bases and J by 7 bases, with 16 bases between the two germline ends. There are 15 residues in the CDR3. This chain's CDR3 is CASSGYEKGNSPLHF. CDR3 sequence (DNA): TGTGCCAGTAGCGGTTACGAAAAGGGCAATTCACCCCTCCACTTT.

This clonotype was seen repeatedly, ten times or more. The genes are TRBV20-1 and TRBJ1-1, with 7 bases matching TRBD1. Trimming took 3 bases from V and 5 from J; bases not matched to a gene: 15. This CDR3 is 16 amino acids long. CDR1 and CDR2 from the germline V gene are DFQATT and SNEGSKA (reference sequence). The CDR3 spells CSARGWDRRLRTEAFF. The CDR3 DNA sequence: TGCAGTGCTAGGGGGTGGGACAGAAGGCTTAGAACTGAAGCTTTCTTT.

The V and J genes are TRBV29-1 and TRBJ1-1, with D maybe TRBD1 (6 bases). Per germline, CDR1 SQVTM and CDR2 ANQGSEA. Trimming removed 4 bases at V and 4 bases at J, with 19 bases between. There are 15 residues in the CDR3. The CDR3 region has the DNA TGCAGCGTTGGGACAGATACACGAGCGAGCACTGAAGCTTTCTTT. Protein sequence: CSVGTDTRASTEAFF.

This clonotype has ten or more counts. The chain recombines TRBV12-3 or TRBV12-4 with TRBJ1-2; the D gene is possibly TRBD1 (5 bases). Trimming stripped 0 bases from V and 5 bases from J, with 10 bases between. The CDR3 extends over 14 amino acids. CDR3 sequence: CASSLAGGGYGYTF. CDR3 in DNA: TGTGCCAGCAGTTTAGCTGGGGGGGGGTATGGCTACACCTTC.

Turning to this clonotype: Here the CDR3 omits its conserved ending phenylalanine or tryptophan, so a read error is the likely source. No DNA is shown, since the ends of the CDR3 on it are uncertain; the CDR3 is the one TCRdb lists. V usage is TRBV10-1 and J usage is TRBJ1-1. The germline V gene encodes CDR1 WNHNN and CDR2 SYGVQD (reference sequence). Inclusive of both ends, the CDR3 amounts to 8 amino acids. CDR3 sequence reads: CASSQDVV.

The chain combines TRBV7-9 with TRBJ1-1; D might be TRBD1 (5 bases). V was trimmed by 4 bases and J by 7 bases, leaving 10 bases between them. The CDR3 contains 12 residues. Germline loops: CDR1 SEHNR, CDR2 FQNEAQ (reference sequence). The DNA of the CDR3 is TGTGCCAGCAGCTACGGGGCGTATGAAGCTTTCTTT. Translating it yields CASSYGAYEAFF.

This clonotype was seen many times. The chain links TRBV10-1 to TRBJ1-1, with TRBD1 matching 8 bases. Germline V CDR1 and CDR2: WNHNN, SYGVQD (reference sequence). After removal of 6 bases from V and 5 bases from J, the junction contained 11 bases not matched to a gene. The CDR3 contains 15 residues. The CDR3 is CASSRDRSFRTEAFF. In DNA, the CDR3 is TGCGCCAGCAGCCGGGACAGGTCGTTTCGGACTGAAGCTTTCTTT.

This clonotype showed up many times. V usage is TRBV6-1 and J usage is TRBJ2-1; 9 bases are a match to TRBD2. V shed 6 bases and J 7 bases; nucleotides not matched to a gene: 7. Germline loops: CDR1 MNHNS, CDR2 SASEGT. CDR3 size: 14 residues. The CDR3 spells CASSEYSGGNEQFF. DNA for the CDR3: TGTGCCAGCAGCGAGTACAGCGGGGGGAATGAGCAGTTCTTC.